The clone carrying this TCR beta chain was seen a single time. This sample was included in a study of blood T cell repertoires in COVID-19. Study information: Whether acute or convalescent, the COVID-19 samples came from the United States, Italy and Spain. Sources were T cells, B-cell-depleted T cells, or PBMCs; the material itself was cDNA or gDNA.

The authors' processing: Reference gene primers were amplified, and this amplification served to estimate nucleated cell counts. Assay used: immunoSEQ multiplex PCR; TCRdb lists only in-frame clones, some missing. For V, J and clone size, that table is used; D and trimming come from the DNA. The data show some 25,000 clones, with 85% to 90% seen just once and roughly 28% held by the top ten. The CDR3 covers 11 residues. V dropped 4 bases and J dropped 5 bases, with 9 bases sitting between them. The V gene's germline CDR1 is GTSNPN and CDR2 SVGIG (reference sequence). Seattle patients were enrolled during active infection and followed longitudinally.

V is TRBV30 and J is TRBJ2-7; D perhaps matches TRBD1 (6 bases). This clonotype originated in a man between 65 and 80 years old with COVID-19, enrolled during active disease. Sequenced: peripheral blood. CDR3 sequence: CAWKRGNEQYF. DNA for the CDR3: TGTGCCTGGAAGAGGGGGAACGAGCAGTACTTC.